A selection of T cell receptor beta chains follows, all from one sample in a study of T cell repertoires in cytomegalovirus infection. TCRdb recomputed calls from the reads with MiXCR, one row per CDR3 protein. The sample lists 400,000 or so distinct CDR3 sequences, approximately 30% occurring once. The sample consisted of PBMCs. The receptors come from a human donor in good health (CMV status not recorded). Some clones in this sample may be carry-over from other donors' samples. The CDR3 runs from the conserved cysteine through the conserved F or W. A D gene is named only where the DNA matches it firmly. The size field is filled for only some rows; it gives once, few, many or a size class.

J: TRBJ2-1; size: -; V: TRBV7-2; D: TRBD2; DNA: TGTGCCAGCACCCTGGGACTAGCGGCGGTAGGTGAGCAGTTCTTC; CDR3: CASTLGLAAVGEQFF
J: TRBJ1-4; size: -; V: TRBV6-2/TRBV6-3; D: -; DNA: TGTTCCAGCAAAAGGGTCGAAGATGAAAAACTGTTTTTT; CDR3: CSSKRVEDEKLFF
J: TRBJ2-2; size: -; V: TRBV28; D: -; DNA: TGTGCCAGCAGTTTATGGGCCACCGGGGAGATGTTTTTT; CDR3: CASSLWATGEMFF
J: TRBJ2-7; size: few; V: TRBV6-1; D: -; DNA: TGTGCCAGCAGTGAAGATGGGGGACATCCCTACGAGCAGTACTTC; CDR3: CASSEDGGHPYEQYF
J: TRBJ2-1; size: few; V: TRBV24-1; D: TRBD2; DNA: TGTGCCACCAGTGACCCCGGGACTAGCGGTTACAATGAGCAGTTCTTC; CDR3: CATSDPGTSGYNEQFF
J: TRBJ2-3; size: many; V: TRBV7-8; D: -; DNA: TGTGCCAGCAGCTCTGACAGATACCCTACGCAGTATTTT; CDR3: CASSSDRYPTQYF
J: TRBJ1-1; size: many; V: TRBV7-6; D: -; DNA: TGTGCCAGCAGCTCTCCTTCGGGGGTGAACACTGAAGCTTTCTTT; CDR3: CASSSPSGVNTEAFF
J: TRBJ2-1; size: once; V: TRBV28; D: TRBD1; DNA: TGTGCCAGCCGGGACAGGGTCGATGAGAAGTTCTTC; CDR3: CASRDRVDEKFF
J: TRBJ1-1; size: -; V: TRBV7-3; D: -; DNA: TGTGCCAGCAGCTTAGGTTTCACAGGGAACACTGAAGCTTTCTTT; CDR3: CASSLGFTGNTEAFF
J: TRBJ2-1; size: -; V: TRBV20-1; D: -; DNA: TGCAGTGCTAGAATTCAAGAGCACAATGAGCAGTTCTTC; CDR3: CSARIQEHNEQFF
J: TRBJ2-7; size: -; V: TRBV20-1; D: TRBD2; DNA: TGCAGTGCTGCTGATAGCGGGGGGCCTAGCTCCTACGAGCAGTACTTC; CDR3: CSAADSGGPSSYEQYF
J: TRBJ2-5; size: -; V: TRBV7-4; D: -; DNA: TGTGCCAGCAGCTTAGCGCGGGGAAAAGAGACCCAGTACTTC; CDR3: CASSLARGKETQYF
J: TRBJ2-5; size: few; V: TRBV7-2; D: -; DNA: TGTGCCAGCGGGCCGAACCAAGAGACCCAGTACTTC; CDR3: CASGPNQETQYF
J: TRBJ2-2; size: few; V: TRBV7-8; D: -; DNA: TGTGCCAGCAGCTACCGGACTCAGAACACCGGGGAGCTGTTTTTT; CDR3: CASSYRTQNTGELFF
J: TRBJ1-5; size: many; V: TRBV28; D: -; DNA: TGTGCCAGCAGTCTCCCGACAGCTAATCAGCCCCAGCATTTT; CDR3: CASSLPTANQPQHF
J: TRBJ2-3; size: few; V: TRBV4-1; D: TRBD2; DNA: TGCGCCAGCAGAGGACTAGCGGGCCACACAGATACGCAGTATTTT; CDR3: CASRGLAGHTDTQYF
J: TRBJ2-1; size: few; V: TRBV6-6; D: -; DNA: TGTGCCAGCAGTTACTCGCCCGGCAAGGGCGGGATTACCTACAATGAGCAGTTCTTC; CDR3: CASSYSPGKGGITYNEQFF
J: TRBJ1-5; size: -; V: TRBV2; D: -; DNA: TGTGACAGCAGTGAAAATGGACTACACGGCCAGCCCCCGCATTTT; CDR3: CDSSENGLHGQPPHF
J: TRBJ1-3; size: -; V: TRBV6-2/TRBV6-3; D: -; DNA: TGTGCCGGAAAACAGGGCTCTGGAAACACCATATATTTT; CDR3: CAGKQGSGNTIYF
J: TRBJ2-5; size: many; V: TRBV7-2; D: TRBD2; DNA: TGTGCCAGCAGCCTAGAACATTCGGGTAGCGGGACCCAAGAGACCCAGTACTTC; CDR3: CASSLEHSGSGTQETQYF
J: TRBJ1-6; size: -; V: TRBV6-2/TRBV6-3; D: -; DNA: TGTGCCAGCAGAAAGGGGGGCGACGGTAATTCACCCCTCCACTTT; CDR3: CASRKGGDGNSPLHF
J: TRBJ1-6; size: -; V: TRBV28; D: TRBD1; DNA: TGTGCCAGCAGTTCCTACAGGGGGACCTATAATTCACCCCTCCACTTT; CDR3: CASSSYRGTYNSPLHF
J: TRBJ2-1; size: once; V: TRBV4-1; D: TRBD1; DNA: TGCGCCAGCAGCCAGTCCGGGGGCGGGACAGGGGGCTATGAGCAGTTCTTC; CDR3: CASSQSGGGTGGYEQFF
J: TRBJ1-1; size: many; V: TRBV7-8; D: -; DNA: TGTGCCAGCAGCCTAAGTACGGGGGGCACTGAAGCTTTCTTT; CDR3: CASSLSTGGTEAFF
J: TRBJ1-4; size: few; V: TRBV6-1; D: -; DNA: TGTGCCAGCACACCTCCCGATGAAAAACTGTTTTTT; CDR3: CASTPPDEKLFF
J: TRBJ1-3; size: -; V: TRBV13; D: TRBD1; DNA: TGTGCCACAGGACAGGGCCTCTCTGGAAACACCATATATTTT; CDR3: CATGQGLSGNTIYF
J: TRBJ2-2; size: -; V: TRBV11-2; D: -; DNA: TGTGCCAGCAGCTTAGTAGACTACCCCGGGGAGCTGTTTTTT; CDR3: CASSLVDYPGELFF
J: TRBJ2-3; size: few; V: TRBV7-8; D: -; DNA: TGTGCCAGCGGAAGGACAGTGGCCACAGATACGCAGTATTTT; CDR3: CASGRTVATDTQYF
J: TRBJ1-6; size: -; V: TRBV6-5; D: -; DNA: TGTGCCAGCCAGCCCCCGGGACGGTATAATTCACCCCTCCACTTT; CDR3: CASQPPGRYNSPLHF
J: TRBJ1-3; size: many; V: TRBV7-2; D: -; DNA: TGTGCCAGCAGCTTAGCGCACAGCCGCTCTGGAAACACCATATATTTT; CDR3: CASSLAHSRSGNTIYF
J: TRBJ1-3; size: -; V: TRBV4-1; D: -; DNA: TGCTCCAGCAGCCAAGCAGGAACAGGGAGGAACCCCATATATTTT; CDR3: CSSSQAGTGRNPIYF
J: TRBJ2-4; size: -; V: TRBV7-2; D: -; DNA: TGTGCCAGCAGCTTAGATGGGGACAAAAACATTCAGTACTTC; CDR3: CASSLDGDKNIQYF
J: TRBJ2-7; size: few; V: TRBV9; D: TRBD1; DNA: TGTGCCAGCAGCGGGGGACAGGACTACGAGCAGTACTTC; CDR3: CASSGGQDYEQYF
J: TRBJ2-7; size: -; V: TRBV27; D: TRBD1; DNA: TGTGCCAGCAGTCCGCCGGGACAGCTTGGCACCTACGAGCAGTACTTC; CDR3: CASSPPGQLGTYEQYF
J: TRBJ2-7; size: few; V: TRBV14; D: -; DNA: TGTGCCAGCAGCCAAGTGGGCGGGACCTCCTACGAGCAGTACTTC; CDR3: CASSQVGGTSYEQYF
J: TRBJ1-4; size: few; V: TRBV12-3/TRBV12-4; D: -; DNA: TGTGCCAGCAGCCCCAATGCGTTGGCTAATGAAAAACTGTTTTTT; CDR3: CASSPNALANEKLFF
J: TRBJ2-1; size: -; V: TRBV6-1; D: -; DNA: TGTGCCAGCAGTGAAGCGTGGACAGCCCACAATGAGCAGTTCTTC; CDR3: CASSEAWTAHNEQFF
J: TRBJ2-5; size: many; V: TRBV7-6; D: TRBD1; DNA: TGTGCCAGCAGCGAGCTGTACAGGGGTAGGGAAGAGACCCAGTACTTC; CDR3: CASSELYRGREETQYF
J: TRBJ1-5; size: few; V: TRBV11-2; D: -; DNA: TGTGCCAGCAGGAACGGAGGGGGGTATAGCAATCAGCCCCAGCATTTT; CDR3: CASRNGGGYSNQPQHF
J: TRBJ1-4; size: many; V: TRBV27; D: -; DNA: TGTGCCAGCAGTTTTGGGTGGTCTAATGAAAAACTGTTTTTT; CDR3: CASSFGWSNEKLFF
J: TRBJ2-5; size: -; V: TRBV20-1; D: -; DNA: TGCAGTGAGGGGCGGGAGACCCAGTACTTC; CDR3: CSEGRETQYF
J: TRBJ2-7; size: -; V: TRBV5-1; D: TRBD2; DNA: TGCGCCAGCAGCGCGACTAGCGTCGAGCACGAGCAGTACTTC; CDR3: CASSATSVEHEQYF
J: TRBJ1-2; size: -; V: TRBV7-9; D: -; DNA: TGTGCCAGCAGCTTAGCGGTAGGGGCGAACTATGGCTACACCTTC; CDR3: CASSLAVGANYGYTF
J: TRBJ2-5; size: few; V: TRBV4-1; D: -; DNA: TGCGCCAGCAGCCAAGATCCGACAGGTCCGGAGACCCAGTACTTC; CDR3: CASSQDPTGPETQYF
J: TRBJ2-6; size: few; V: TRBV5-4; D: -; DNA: TGTGCCAGCAGCCGGACTGGCTGGAACTCTGGGGCCAACGTCCTGACTTTC; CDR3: CASSRTGWNSGANVLTF
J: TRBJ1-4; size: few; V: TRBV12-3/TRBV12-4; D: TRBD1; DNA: TGTGCCAGCAGTCCTTGGGGACAGGGGGTTGAAAAACTGTTTTTT; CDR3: CASSPWGQGVEKLFF
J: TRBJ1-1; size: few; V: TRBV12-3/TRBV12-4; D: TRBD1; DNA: TGTGCCAGCAGTCACCGTGGACAGGTCTCAGCTTTCTTT; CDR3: CASSHRGQVSAFF
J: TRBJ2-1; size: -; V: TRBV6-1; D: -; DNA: TGTGCCAGCAGTGAGGGCCTTGAGCAGTTCTTC; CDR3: CASSEGLEQFF
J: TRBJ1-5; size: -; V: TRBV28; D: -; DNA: TGTGCCAGCACTAAGCCCCCCCAAGGGCAGCCCCAGCATTTT; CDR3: CASTKPPQGQPQHF
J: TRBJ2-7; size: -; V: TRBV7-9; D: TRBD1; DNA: TGTGCCAGCAGCTTAGACCGCTGGGACAGACCTTTCTACGAGCAGAACTTC; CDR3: CASSLDRWDRPFYEQNF
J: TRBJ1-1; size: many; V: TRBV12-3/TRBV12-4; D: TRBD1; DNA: TGTGCCAGCAGTTCGACAGGGGTCACTGAAGCTTTCTTT; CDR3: CASSSTGVTEAFF
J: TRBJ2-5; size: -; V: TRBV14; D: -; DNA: TGTGCCAGCAGCCAAAAGACGACCGGGATTCAAGAGACCCAGTACTTC; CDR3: CASSQKTTGIQETQYF
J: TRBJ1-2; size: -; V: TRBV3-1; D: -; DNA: TGTGCCAGCAGCCAAGGTTTCAGGACTGACTATGGCTACACCTTC; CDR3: CASSQGFRTDYGYTF
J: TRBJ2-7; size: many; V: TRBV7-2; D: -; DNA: TGTGCCAGCAGCTTAATGGTGGCGAGGCCCTACGAGCAGTACTTC; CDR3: CASSLMVARPYEQYF
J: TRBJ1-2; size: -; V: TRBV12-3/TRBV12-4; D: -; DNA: TGTGCCAGCAGCCGGGAGAGCGGCTACACCTTC; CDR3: CASSRESGYTF
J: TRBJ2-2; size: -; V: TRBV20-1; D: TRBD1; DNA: TGCAGTGCTAGAGTCCGGGACAGGAACACCGGGGAGCTGTTTTTT; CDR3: CSARVRDRNTGELFF
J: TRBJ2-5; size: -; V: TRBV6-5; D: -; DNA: TGTGCCAGCAGTCGGGGGGCGCTCCAAGAGACCCGGTACTTC; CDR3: CASSRGALQETRYF
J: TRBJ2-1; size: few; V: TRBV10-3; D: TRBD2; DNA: TGTGCCATCAGGGATCGACTAGCTATCGATGAGCAGTTCTTC; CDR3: CAIRDRLAIDEQFF
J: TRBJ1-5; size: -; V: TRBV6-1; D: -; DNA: TGTGCCAGCAGTGATCTCATCGGGACACAGGGTTTAGGGCAGCCCCAGCATTTT; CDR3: CASSDLIGTQGLGQPQHF
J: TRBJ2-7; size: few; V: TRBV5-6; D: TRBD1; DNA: TGTGCCAGCAGCTTAGGGACAGCCGACGCCGAGCAGTACTTC; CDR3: CASSLGTADAEQYF